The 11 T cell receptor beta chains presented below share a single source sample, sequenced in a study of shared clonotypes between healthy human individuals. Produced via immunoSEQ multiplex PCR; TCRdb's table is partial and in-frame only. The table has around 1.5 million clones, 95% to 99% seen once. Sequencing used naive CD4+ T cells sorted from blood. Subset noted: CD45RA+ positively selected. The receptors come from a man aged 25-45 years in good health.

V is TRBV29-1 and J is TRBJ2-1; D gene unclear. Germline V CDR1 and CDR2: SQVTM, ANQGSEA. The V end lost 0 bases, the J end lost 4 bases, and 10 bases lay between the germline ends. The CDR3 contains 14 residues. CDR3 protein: CSVEEVAVYNEQFF. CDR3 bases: TGCAGCGTTGAAGAAGTGGCGGTTTACAATGAGCAGTTCTTC.

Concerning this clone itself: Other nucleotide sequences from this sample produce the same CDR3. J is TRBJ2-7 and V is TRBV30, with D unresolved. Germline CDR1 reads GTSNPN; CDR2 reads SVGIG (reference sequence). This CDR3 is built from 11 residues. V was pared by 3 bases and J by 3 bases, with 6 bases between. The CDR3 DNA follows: TGTGCCTGGAGCGGGCGCTACGAGCAGTACTTC. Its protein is CAWSGRYEQYF.

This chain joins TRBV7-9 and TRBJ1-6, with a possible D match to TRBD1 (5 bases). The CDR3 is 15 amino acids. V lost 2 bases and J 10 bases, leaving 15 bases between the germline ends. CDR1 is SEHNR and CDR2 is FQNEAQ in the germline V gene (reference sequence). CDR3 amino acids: CASSLHSGGGSPLHF. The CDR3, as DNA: TGTGCCAGCAGCTTACATAGTGGGGGAGGGTCACCCCTCCACTTT.

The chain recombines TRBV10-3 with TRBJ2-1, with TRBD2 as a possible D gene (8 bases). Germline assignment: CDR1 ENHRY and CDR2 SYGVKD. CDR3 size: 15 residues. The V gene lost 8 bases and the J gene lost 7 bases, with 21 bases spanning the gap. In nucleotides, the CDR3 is TGTGCCATCGGAATGGGGGACAGCGGGAGAAATGAGCAGTTCTTC. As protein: CAIGMGDSGRNEQFF.

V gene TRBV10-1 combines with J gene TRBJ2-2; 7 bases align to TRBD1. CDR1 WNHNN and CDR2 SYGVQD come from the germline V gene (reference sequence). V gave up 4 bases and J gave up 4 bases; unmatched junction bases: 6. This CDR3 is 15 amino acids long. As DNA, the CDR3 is TGCGCCAGCAGTGCGGCCAGGGGGACCACCGGGGAGCTGTTTTTT. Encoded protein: CASSAARGTTGELFF.

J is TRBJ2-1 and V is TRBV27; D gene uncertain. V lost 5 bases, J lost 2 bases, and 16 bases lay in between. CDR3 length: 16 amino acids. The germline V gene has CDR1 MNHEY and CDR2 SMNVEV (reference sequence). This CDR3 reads CASSLRPLTTYNEQFF. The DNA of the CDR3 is TGTGCCAGCAGTCTAAGGCCCCTCACCACCTACAATGAGCAGTTCTTC.

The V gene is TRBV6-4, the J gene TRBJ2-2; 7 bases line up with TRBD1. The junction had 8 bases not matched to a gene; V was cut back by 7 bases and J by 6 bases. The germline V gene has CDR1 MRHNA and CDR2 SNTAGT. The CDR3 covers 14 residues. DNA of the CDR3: TGTGCCAGCAAACAGGGGATGATGGCCGGGGAGCTGTTTTTT. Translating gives CASKQGMMAGELFF.

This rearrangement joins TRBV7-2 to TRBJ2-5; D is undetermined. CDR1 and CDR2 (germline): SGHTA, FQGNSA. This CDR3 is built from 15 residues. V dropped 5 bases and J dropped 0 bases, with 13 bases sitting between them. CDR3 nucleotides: TGTGCCAGCAGCCCAGACTCGACGTACCAAGAGACCCAGTACTTC. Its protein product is CASSPDSTYQETQYF.

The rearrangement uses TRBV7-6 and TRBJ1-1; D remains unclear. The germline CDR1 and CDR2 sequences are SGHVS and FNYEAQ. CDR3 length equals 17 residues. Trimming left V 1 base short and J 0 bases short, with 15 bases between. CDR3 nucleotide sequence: TGTGCCAGCAGCTTAGGAGTGGGAAGACGGATGAACACTGAAGCTTTCTTT. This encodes CASSLGVGRRMNTEAFF.

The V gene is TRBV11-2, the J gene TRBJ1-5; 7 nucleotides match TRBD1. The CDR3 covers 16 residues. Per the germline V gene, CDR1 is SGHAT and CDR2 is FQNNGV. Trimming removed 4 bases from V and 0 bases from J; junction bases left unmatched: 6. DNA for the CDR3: TGTGCCAGCAGCTCGGGACAGCCGATTAGCAATCAGCCCCAGCATTTT. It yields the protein CASSSGQPISNQPQHF.

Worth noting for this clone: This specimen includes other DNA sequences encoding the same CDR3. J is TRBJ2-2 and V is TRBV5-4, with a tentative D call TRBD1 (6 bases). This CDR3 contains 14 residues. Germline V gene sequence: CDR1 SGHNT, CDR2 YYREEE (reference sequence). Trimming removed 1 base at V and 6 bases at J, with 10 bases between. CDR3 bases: TGTGCCAGCAGCTTGCTACAGGGTCCCGGGGAGCTGTTTTTT. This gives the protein CASSLLQGPGELFF.